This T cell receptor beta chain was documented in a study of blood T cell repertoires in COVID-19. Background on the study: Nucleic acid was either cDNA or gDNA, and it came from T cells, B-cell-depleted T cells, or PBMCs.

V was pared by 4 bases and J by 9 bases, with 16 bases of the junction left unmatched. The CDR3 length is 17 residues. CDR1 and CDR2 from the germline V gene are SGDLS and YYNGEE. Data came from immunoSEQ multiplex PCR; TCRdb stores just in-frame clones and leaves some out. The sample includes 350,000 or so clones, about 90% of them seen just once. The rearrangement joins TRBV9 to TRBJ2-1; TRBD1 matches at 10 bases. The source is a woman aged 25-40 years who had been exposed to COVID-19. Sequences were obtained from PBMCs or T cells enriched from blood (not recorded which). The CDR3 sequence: CASSLNPEGTGVSEQFF. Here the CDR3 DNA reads TGTGCCAGCAGCCTCAACCCGGAGGGGACAGGGGTAAGTGAGCAGTTCTTC.